This T cell receptor (beta chain) was documented in a study of CD8 T cells in ankylosing spondylitis. Deletions cut 3 bases from V and 0 bases from J, with 12 bases between. The CDR3 is made up of 16 amino acids. The TCR beta libraries were generated through quantitative 5'-RACE incorporating molecular barcodes. TCRdb processed the 5' RACE reads anew with MiXCR; each CDR3 protein has one entry. This sample carries fewer than 250,000 distinct CDR3 sequences, about 18% of them seen once, and the ten largest clones take 40% to 50%. As concerns this clonotype: Its antigen remains unknown.

Whole-study findings and limits: Existing reports had already noted some motif variants in reactive arthritis synovial fluid and blood. A TCR beta motif made of roughly eight highly homologous variants seemed typical of ankylosing spondylitis blood. The study looked at matched synovial fluid samples from ankylosing spondylitis patients. Disease-linked clones were reported to be significantly enriched there.

The chain joins TRBV12-3 or TRBV12-4 to TRBJ2-1; D is ambiguous. This sequence originates from a male donor with ankylosing spondylitis. Sequenced material: blood, either unsorted or a sorted T cell fraction (not recorded which). The chain's CDR3 is CASSLGRENSYNEQFF. CDR3 nucleotides: TGTGCCAGCAGTTTGGGAAGAGAGAACTCCTACAATGAGCAGTTCTTC.